Each of the 24 T cell receptor beta chains below was sequenced from the same sample in a study of neurological immune-mediated disorders. Documented time point: longitudinal time-point 1 (baseline). MiXCR, run by TCRdb on the 5' RACE reads, gives a single entry per CDR3 protein. Of under 90,000 distinct CDR3 sequences listed, roughly 10% are singletons. The sample taken for sequencing was PBMCs. These receptors were obtained from a man aged 25 to 40 in good health.

In its sample, this clonotype was seen many times. J is TRBJ2-2 and V is TRBV7-2, with a possible D match to TRBD2 (6 bases). In germline, CDR1 is SGHTA, CDR2 FQGNSA. This CDR3 has 16 residues. Trimming removed 1 base at V and 1 base at J, with 10 bases between. The CDR3 DNA follows: TGTGCCAGCAGCTTAGAAGTAGCGGTGAACACCGGGGAGCTGTTTTTT. It yields the protein CASSLEVAVNTGELFF.

This clonotype has ten or more counts. The V call is TRBV28, the J call TRBJ2-5; 8 nucleotides match TRBD1. There are 16 residues in the CDR3. Germline trimming cut 3 bases from V and 2 bases from J; bases unmatched to any gene: 8. CDR1 MDHEN and CDR2 SYDVKM come from the germline V gene. CDR3 nucleotides: TGTGCCAGCAGTTTTTTCGGACAGGGAGGACAAGAGACCCAGTACTTC. Translated: CASSFFGQGGQETQYF.

Ten or more counts support this clonotype. This rearrangement joins TRBV4-2 to TRBJ2-5, with TRBD2 identical over 11 bases. The germline gives CDR1 LGHNA, CDR2 YNFKEQ. CDR3 length: 16 residues. V trimming: 5 bases; J trimming: 3 bases; junction bases outside the gene matches: 8. CDR3 sequence reads: CASSAGTSGYEETQYF. In DNA, the CDR3 is TGTGCCAGCAGCGCGGGGACTAGCGGCTATGAAGAGACCCAGTACTTC.

This clonotype has ten or more counts. The V call is TRBV29-1, the J call TRBJ1-1; D gene uncertain. Germline V gene data show CDR1 as SQVTM and CDR2 as ANQGSEA. V was shortened by 6 bases and J by 1 base, with 6 bases between the two germline ends. The CDR3 spans 11 residues. Here the CDR3 DNA reads TGCAGCGTGCAGAGGAACACTGAAGCTTTCTTT. Translating it yields CSVQRNTEAFF.

This clonotype was counted at least ten times. The rearrangement uses TRBV2 and TRBJ2-7, with D possibly being TRBD1 (5 bases). V was clipped by 8 bases and J by 0 bases, with 14 bases between them. In germline, CDR1 is SNHLY, CDR2 FYNNEI. The CDR3 contains 14 residues. DNA of the CDR3: TGTGCCAGCTTGGGGCCCCAGAGCTCCTACGAGCAGTACTTC. As protein: CASLGPQSSYEQYF. Drawing the rest from reference TRBV2 and TRBJ2-7, the complete variable domain is EPEVTQTPSHQVTQMGQEVILRCVPISNHLYFYWYRQILGQKVEFLVSFYNNEISEKSEIFDDQFSVERPDGSNFTLKIRSTKLEDSAMYFCASLGPQSSYEQYFGPGTRLTVT.

Sample share makes this clonotype medium-sized. V is TRBV27 and J is TRBJ2-1; D remains ambiguous. With 2 bases removed from V and 8 bases from J, the gap between germline ends came to 13 bases. The CDR3 covers 14 residues. Germline V gives CDR1 MNHEY, CDR2 SMNVEV (reference sequence). The CDR3 protein is CASSLVVQADEQFF. CDR3 coding DNA: TGTGCCAGCAGTTTAGTAGTCCAGGCCGATGAGCAGTTCTTC.

This clonotype was seen a handful of times. The J gene is TRBJ2-1, the V gene TRBV20-1; 10 bases align to TRBD2. J gave up 4 bases and V 0 bases, and 9 bases lay outside the gene matches. The length of the CDR3 is 17 residues. CDR1 DFQATT and CDR2 SNEGSKA come from the germline V gene (reference sequence). The CDR3 DNA reads as TGCAGTGCTAGAGATCATTCTAGCGGGAGCCCTTACAATGAGCAGTTCTTC. Amino acids: CSARDHSSGSPYNEQFF.

This clonotype has a count of ten or more. The V gene is TRBV12-3 or TRBV12-4, the J gene TRBJ1-1; D is ambiguous. This CDR3 has 16 amino acids. The V and J ends lost 10 bases and 0 bases respectively, with 21 bases between them. CDR3 nucleotide sequence: TGTGCCACCTCCCTTCCCTCCGGACCACTGAACACTGAAGCTTTCTTT. Encoded protein: CATSLPSGPLNTEAFF.

Comment on this clonotype: A much larger clone is a single base away; this may be a read error. This chain connects TRBV5-1 to TRBJ2-7; the D gene is possibly TRBD1 (5 bases). The germline V and J ends were trimmed by 9 bases and 5 bases, with 21 bases remaining between them. The CDR3 has 14 residues. CDR1 SGHRS and CDR2 YFSETQ come from the germline V gene. CDR3 nucleotide sequence: TGCGCCAACAAATTCTCCCAGGGTTCCCACGAGCAGTACTTC. This codes for CANKFSQGSHEQYF.

This clonotype was recorded at least ten times. The chain employs TRBV21-1 and TRBJ2-1; the table gives TRBD2 as D, unverified against the DNA. TRBV21-1 is a listed pseudogene. The CDR3 extends over 17 amino acids. CDR3 bases: TGTGCCAGCAGCAGACCGGGACTCCTGCTTCCTGGCAATGAGCAGTTCTTC. It codes for CASSRPGLLLPGNEQFF.

This clonotype has a count of ten or more. One end of the junction is discordant with germline, which a read error may explain. J is TRBJ2-1 and V is TRBV20-1; D not certain. Germline values: CDR1 DFQATT, CDR2 SNEGSKA (reference sequence). The CDR3 contains 13 residues. The CDR3 is CSARRPLYNEQFF. CDR3 bases: TGCAGTGCTAGGAGGCCCTTATACAATGAACAGTTCTTC.

This clonotype was seen ten or more times. The genes are TRBV28 and TRBJ1-4; D gene unclear. The V and J ends lost 7 bases and 5 bases respectively, with 14 bases between them. The CDR3 is 14 residues long. Germline CDR1 is MDHEN and CDR2 is SYDVKM. This chain's CDR3 is CASINSDGNEKLFF. The DNA for the CDR3 is TGTGCCAGCATCAATTCAGACGGGAATGAAAAACTGTTTTTT.

The chain uses TRBV5-1 and TRBJ2-1, with D hard to call. The CDR3 runs 14 residues. With 4 bases removed from V and 8 bases from J, the gap between germline ends came to 16 bases. Germline loops: CDR1 SGHRS, CDR2 YFSETQ. This chain's CDR3 is CASSTSGNNDEQFF. CDR3 DNA: TGCGCCAGCAGCACTTCAGGTAACAATGATGAGCAGTTCTTC.

This clonotype was picked up many times. This chain uses TRBV7-2 with TRBJ2-1, with D unresolved. V dropped 4 bases and J dropped 10 bases, with 11 bases sitting between them. Germline V gene sequence: CDR1 SGHTA, CDR2 FQGNSA. This CDR3 contains 12 residues. CDR3 DNA sequence: TGTGCCAGCAGCTGGCCTATGGGGGAGCAGTTCTTC. It codes for CASSWPMGEQFF.

This clonotype was observed many times. The rearrangement uses TRBV14 and TRBJ2-3, with 8 bases that match TRBD2. CDR1 SGHDN and CDR2 FVKESK come from the germline V gene. The CDR3 is made up of 17 amino acids. J was trimmed by 2 bases and V by 0 bases; bases with no gene match: 7. The CDR3 bases are TGTGCCAGCAGCCAAGATTTCGGAGCGGGGGACACAGATACGCAGTATTTT. Protein product: CASSQDFGAGDTDTQYF. Looking up the rest from reference TRBV14 and TRBJ2-3 gives the full variable domain: EAGVTQFPSHSVIEKGQTVTLRCDPISGHDNLYWYRRVMGKEIKFLLHFVKESKQDESGMPNNRFLAERTGGTYSTLKVQPAELEDSGVYFCASSQDFGAGDTDTQYFGPGTRLTVL.

At least ten counts were recorded for this clonotype. The chain uses TRBV25-1 and TRBJ2-6; D possibly corresponds to TRBD2 (5 bases). V shed 1 base and J shed 2 bases, with 9 bases lying between them. The CDR3 has 16 residues. Germline values: CDR1 MGHDK, CDR2 SYGVNS. The CDR3 DNA reads as TGTGCCAGCAGTGAATTCGGGATAGCTGGGGCCAACGTCCTGACTTTC. It translates to CASSEFGIAGANVLTF. Complete variable domain (other parts from reference TRBV25-1 and TRBJ2-6): EADIYQTPRYLVIGTGKKITLECSQTMGHDKMYWYQQDPGMELHLIHYSYGVNSTEKGDLSSESTVSRIRTEHFPLTLESARPSHTSQYLCASSEFGIAGANVLTFGAGSRLTVL.

This clonotype was observed many times. Here the CDR3 DNA reads TGTGCCAGCAGTGGGGGCAGCACAGATACGCAGTATTTT. The encoded protein is CASSGGSTDTQYF. The V call is TRBV6-4, the J call TRBJ2-3, with D maybe TRBD1 (5 bases). Trimming removed 4 bases at V and 0 bases at J, with 5 bases between. The CDR3 extends over 13 amino acids. Germline loops: CDR1 MRHNA, CDR2 SNTAGT.

This clonotype was recorded many times. The V and J genes are TRBV24-1 and TRBJ1-5; weak D call: TRBD1 (6 bases). The CDR3 has 16 residues. The germline V and J ends were trimmed by 3 bases and 2 bases, with 13 bases remaining between them. The germline gives CDR1 KGHDR, CDR2 SFDVKD. Here the CDR3 reads CATSDARGSGNQPQHF. The CDR3 region has the DNA TGTGCCACCAGTGATGCCAGGGGTTCGGGCAATCAGCCCCAGCATTTT.

This clonotype has ten or more counts. The chain carries TRBV7-6 and TRBJ2-1, with D perhaps TRBD2 (5 bases). Trimming cost V 1 base and J 6 bases, with 7 bases left between them. This CDR3 region has 13 residues. The germline V gene has CDR1 SGHVS and CDR2 FNYEAQ. The CDR3 region has the DNA TGTGCCAGCAGCTTAGGTGCGGGCAATGAGCAGTTCTTC. It codes for CASSLGAGNEQFF.

This clonotype was seen at least ten times. CDR3: CASSAPGGGTEAFF. CDR3 nucleotide sequence: TGTGCCAGCAGTGCCCCGGGGGGTGGAACTGAAGCTTTCTTT. The rearrangement joins TRBV28 to TRBJ1-1; a possible D gene is TRBD1 (5 bases). V shed 5 bases and J shed 5 bases, with 15 bases lying between them. Per germline, CDR1 MDHEN and CDR2 SYDVKM. CDR3 size: 14 residues. Together with reference TRBV28 and TRBJ1-1, the CDR3 gives the full variable domain: DVKVTQSSRYLVKRTGEKVFLECVQDMDHENMFWYRQDPGLGLRLIYFSYDVKMKEKGDIPEGYSVSREKKERFSLILESASTNQTSMYLCASSAPGGGTEAFFGQGTRLTVV.

This chain connects TRBV28 to TRBJ2-3; 11 bases match TRBD2. CDR1 MDHEN and CDR2 SYDVKM come from the germline V gene. V shed 4 bases, J shed 2 bases, and the junction held 11 bases outside the gene matches. The CDR3 is 18 amino acids. The CDR3 DNA sequence: TGTGCCAGCAGTTCGGCACTAGCGGGAGACCACAACACAGATACGCAGTATTTT. Encoded protein: CASSSALAGDHNTDTQYF.

About this clonotype: A much bigger clone sits one base away, suggesting this may be a read error. The chain couples TRBV5-1 to TRBJ2-7; D remains unclear. CDR3 size: 14 residues. Germline loops: CDR1 SGHRS, CDR2 YFSETQ. CDR3 in amino acids: CASSFRFSSYKQYF. DNA for the CDR3: TGCGCCAGCAGCTTCAGGTTTAGCTCCTACAAGCAGTACTTC.

This clonotype was seen repeatedly, ten times or more. This chain joins TRBV24-1 and TRBJ2-1, with 9 bases that match TRBD1. The J segment lost 6 bases and the V segment lost 3 bases, leaving 8 bases of the junction unmatched. Germline assignment: CDR1 KGHDR and CDR2 SFDVKD. The CDR3 sequence is 16 residues long. As DNA, the CDR3 is TGTGCCACCAGTGATCCTCGGGACAGGGCTCGCAATGAGCAGTTCTTC. Its translation is CATSDPRDRARNEQFF.

This clonotype was observed many times. The rearrangement links TRBV7-3 to TRBJ1-1; D not certain. CDR1 is SGHTA, CDR2 FQGTGA, per germline. CDR3 size: 14 residues. V was clipped by 2 bases and J by 4 bases, with 11 bases between them. The CDR3 loop is CASSLLAHGTEAFF. CDR3 in DNA: TGTGCCAGCAGCTTATTGGCCCACGGCACTGAAGCTTTCTTT.